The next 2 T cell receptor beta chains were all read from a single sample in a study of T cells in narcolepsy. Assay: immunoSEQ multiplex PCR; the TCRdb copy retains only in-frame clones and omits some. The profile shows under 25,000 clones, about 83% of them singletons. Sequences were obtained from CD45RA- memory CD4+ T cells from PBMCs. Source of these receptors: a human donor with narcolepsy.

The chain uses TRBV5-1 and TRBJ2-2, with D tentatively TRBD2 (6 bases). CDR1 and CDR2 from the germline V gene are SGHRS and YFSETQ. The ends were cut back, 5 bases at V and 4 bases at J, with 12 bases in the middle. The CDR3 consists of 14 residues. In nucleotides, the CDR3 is TGCGCCAGCAGAGGCGGGACCAGCACCGGGGAGCTGTTTTTT. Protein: CASRGGTSTGELFF.

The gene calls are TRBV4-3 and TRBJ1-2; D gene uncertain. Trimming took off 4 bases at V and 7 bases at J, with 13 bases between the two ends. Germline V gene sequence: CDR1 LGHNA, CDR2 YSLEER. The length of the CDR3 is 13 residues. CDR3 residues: CASSPDGRFGYTF. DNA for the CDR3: TGCGCCAGCAGCCCGGACGGGCGCTTTGGCTACACCTTC.